This TCR beta chain emerged from a study of cytomegalovirus exposure and HLA in healthy donors. Overall study context: Earlier, some 180 million T cells were analyzed, and some 120 million unique TCR beta sequences were found among them.

Participants comprised healthy donors of bone marrow. The PCR contained 60 Vbeta and 13 Jbeta primers. In the study's own analysis: Later analysis identified 80 million to 85 million unique TCR beta chains, roughly 11 million shared. The data were produced by immunoSEQ multiplex PCR, yet TCRdb's version contains in-frame clones alone and is incomplete. That table supplies the V and J calls and clone size; D and trimming were determined from the DNA. The sample lists roughly 100,000 clones, around 76% seen once, with approximately 8% in the top ten. Study conclusions and caveats: It has been reported that TCR beta sequences accurately predicted the HLA-A and HLA-B alleles of most subjects.

On this clone: No antigen is known for it.

This clonotype was sampled from a man aged 40-49 years in good health and CMV-seropositive. Sequenced sample: PBMCs.

This CDR3 reads CAISPLDRAYNEQFF. CDR3 nucleotide sequence: TGTGCCATCAGTCCCTTGGACAGGGCATACAATGAGCAGTTCTTC. The chain employs TRBV10-3 and TRBJ2-1; the match to TRBD1 covers 8 bases. CDR1 is ENHRY and CDR2 is SYGVKD in the germline V gene. CDR3 length: 15 amino acids. Losses at the gene ends were 5 bases for V and 4 bases for J; bases not matched to a gene: 7.